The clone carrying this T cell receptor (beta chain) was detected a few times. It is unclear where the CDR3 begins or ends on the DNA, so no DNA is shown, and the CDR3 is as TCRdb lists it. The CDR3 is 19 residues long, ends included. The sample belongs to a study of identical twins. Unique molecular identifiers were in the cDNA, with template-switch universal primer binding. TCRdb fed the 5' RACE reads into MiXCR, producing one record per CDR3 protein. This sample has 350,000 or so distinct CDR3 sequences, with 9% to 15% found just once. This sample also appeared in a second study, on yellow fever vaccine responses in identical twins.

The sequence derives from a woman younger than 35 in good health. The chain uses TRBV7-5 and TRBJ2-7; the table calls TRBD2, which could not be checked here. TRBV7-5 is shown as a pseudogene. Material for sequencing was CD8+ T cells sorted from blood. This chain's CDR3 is CISVSEAWTSGRASYEQYF.